Listed here are 18 T cell receptor beta chains from one sample, sequenced in a study of immune evolution from preneoplasia to lung adenocarcinoma. TCRdb keeps only in-frame clones here, not all; method: immunoSEQ multiplex PCR. Altogether about 26,000 clones are present, 65% to 75% being singletons, with the ten largest covering roughly 6%. The sequencing input was FFPE invasive lung adenocarcinoma tissue. The receptor source for this set is a person in their sixties with invasive lung adenocarcinoma. Some clones in this sample may be carry-over from other donors' samples.

The table lists this clone with a few counts. The gene calls are TRBV18 and TRBJ1-5; D unclear. Germline assignment: CDR1 KGHSH and CDR2 LQKENI. The V end lost 2 bases, the J end lost 3 bases, and 8 bases lay between the germline ends. This CDR3 spans 14 amino acids. The CDR3 here is CASSPYRDNQPQHF. As DNA, the CDR3 is TGTGCCAGCTCACCATATCGCGACAATCAGCCCCAGCATTTT. Based on the CDR3 plus reference TRBV18 and TRBJ1-5, the full variable domain is NAGVMQNPRHLVRRRGQEARLRCSPMKGHSHVYWYRQLPEEGLKFMVYLQKENIIDESGMPKERFSAEFPKEGPSILRIQQVVRGDSAAYFCASSPYRDNQPQHFGDGTRLSIL.

V gene TRBV9 combines with J gene TRBJ2-6, with unresolved D. CDR1 is SGDLS and CDR2 is YYNGEE in the germline V gene. This CDR3 is 17 amino acids long. The ends were cut back, 0 bases at V and 0 bases at J, with 10 bases in the middle. The chain's CDR3 is CASSVVAESSGANVLTF. DNA for the CDR3: TGTGCCAGCAGCGTAGTAGCCGAAAGCTCTGGGGCCAACGTCCTGACTTTC.

This chain links TRBV11-2 with TRBJ1-2; weak D call: TRBD1 (5 bases). Trimming took 1 base from V and 4 from J, leaving 13 bases between them. Germline lookup yields CDR1 SGHAT and CDR2 FQNNGV. CDR3 length: 15 residues. The CDR3 protein is CASSLGGAAGYGYTF. CDR3 in DNA: TGTGCCAGCAGCTTAGGTGGGGCTGCCGGCTATGGCTACACCTTC. Full variable domain (rest looked up from reference TRBV11-2 and TRBJ1-2): EAGVAQSPRYKIIEKRQSVAFWCNPISGHATLYWYQQILGQGPKLLIQFQNNGVVDDSQLPKDRFSAERLKGVDSTLKIQPAKLEDSAVYLCASSLGGAAGYGYTFGSGTRLTVV.

This clone has only one observation. The rearrangement links TRBV28 to TRBJ2-2; 7 bases match TRBD2. The CDR3 is made up of 14 amino acids. Germline V lookup: CDR1 MDHEN, CDR2 SYDVKM. With V trimmed by 11 bases and J by 2 bases, 8 bases remained unmatched. The CDR3 DNA sequence: TGTGCCGCACGGGGAGGGCTTAACACCGGGGAGCTGTTTTTT. This sequence encodes CAARGGLNTGELFF.

This chain joins TRBV11-1 and TRBJ2-5; 10 bases align to TRBD2. CDR1 and CDR2 (germline): SGHAT, FQDESV (reference sequence). V was clipped by 5 bases and J by 2 bases; unmatched bases: 5. CDR3 length equals 15 residues. CDR3 amino acids: CASSPRLAGQETQYF. The CDR3 DNA follows: TGTGCCAGCAGCCCTAGACTAGCGGGTCAAGAGACCCAGTACTTC.

J is TRBJ2-7 and V is TRBV27, with TRBD2 matching 7 bases. V shed 6 bases and J 2 bases; nucleotides not matched to a gene: 4. The CDR3 consists of 13 residues. Germline V lookup: CDR1 MNHEY, CDR2 SMNVEV (reference sequence). The CDR3 spells CASRKAGTYEQYF. The CDR3 region has the DNA TGTGCCAGCAGAAAAGCGGGGACCTACGAGCAGTACTTC.

J is TRBJ2-7 and V is TRBV11-1; tentative D call: TRBD2 (6 bases). CDR3 length equals 13 residues. Trimming removed 11 bases from V and 1 base from J, with 15 bases in between. CDR1 and CDR2 (germline): SGHAT, FQDESV (reference sequence). As DNA, the CDR3 is TGTGCCGTTACGGGAGCATCTTCCTACGAGCAGTACTTC. Its protein is CAVTGASSYEQYF.

J is TRBJ2-3 and V is TRBV27; 10 nucleotides line up with TRBD2. Germline trimming cut 5 bases from V and 2 bases from J; bases unmatched to any gene: 16. The CDR3 extends over 19 amino acids. Germline V gene data show CDR1 as MNHEY and CDR2 as SMNVEV (reference sequence). The CDR3 DNA follows: TGTGCCAGCAGTGGAAAAAATAGCGGGAGGTCAAAGACCACAGATACGCAGTATTTT. This gives the protein CASSGKNSGRSKTTDTQYF.

This rearrangement joins TRBV7-9 to TRBJ1-1; D gene uncertain. V was trimmed by 5 bases and J by 4 bases, leaving 8 bases between them. The CDR3 sequence is 12 residues long. CDR1 and CDR2 from the germline V gene are SEHNR and FQNEAQ (reference sequence). The CDR3 nucleotides are TGTGCCAGCAGCCTCAAGGGCACTGAAGCTTTCTTT. This encodes CASSLKGTEAFF. Filled out from reference TRBV7-9 and TRBJ1-1, the complete variable domain reads DTGVSQNPRHKITKRGQNVTFRCDPISEHNRLYWYRQTLGQGPEFLTYFQNEAQLEKSRLLSDRFSAERPKGSFSTLEIQRTEQGDSAMYLCASSLKGTEAFFGQGTRLTVV.

The chain employs TRBV28 and TRBJ1-2; TRBD1 agrees at 7 bases. This CDR3 is 13 amino acids long. Per germline, CDR1 MDHEN and CDR2 SYDVKM. Losses at the gene ends were 6 bases for V and 7 bases for J; bases not matched to a gene: 8. The CDR3 spells CASRLEGAFGYTF. CDR3 DNA sequence: TGTGCCAGCAGACTTGAGGGGGCGTTTGGCTACACCTTC.

The V gene is TRBV27, the J gene TRBJ1-1; 8 nucleotides align to TRBD1. Germline CDR1 MNHEY, CDR2 SMNVEV (reference sequence). V dropped 4 bases and J dropped 1; count of bases not matched to a gene: 5. The CDR3 is 15 amino acids. CDR3 region: CASSSSRGQNTEAFF. The CDR3 DNA sequence: TGTGCCAGCAGTTCTTCCAGGGGGCAGAACACTGAAGCTTTCTTT.

The chain combines TRBV19 with TRBJ1-5; D gene ambiguous. The V gene lost 0 bases and the J gene lost 7 bases, with 7 bases spanning the gap. The CDR3 sequence is 13 residues long. CDR1 is LNHDA and CDR2 is SQIVND in the germline V gene (reference sequence). The CDR3 DNA follows: TGTGCCAGTAGTATAGATCGGAGCCAGCCCCAGCATTTT. Translating gives CASSIDRSQPQHF.

Here the CDR3 reads CASSFVGGDTGELFF. CDR3 in DNA: TGTGCCAGCAGCTTTGTGGGAGGAGACACCGGGGAGCTGTTTTTT. The chain uses TRBV5-5 and TRBJ2-2; D possibly corresponds to TRBD2 (6 bases). Germline CDR1 is SGHKS and CDR2 is YYEKEE (reference sequence). The ends were cut back, 2 bases at V and 3 bases at J, with 11 bases in the middle. This CDR3 region has 15 residues.

The sample holds one count of this clone. The chain carries TRBV27 and TRBJ2-2; 9 nucleotides align to TRBD1. Germline CDR1 MNHEY, CDR2 SMNVEV (reference sequence). J lost 5 bases, V lost 3 bases, and 16 bases had no gene match. The CDR3 runs 19 residues. CDR3 amino acids: CASSLSYFLGTGSTGELFF. DNA of the CDR3: TGTGCCAGCAGTTTGTCGTACTTTCTAGGGACAGGGAGTACCGGGGAGCTGTTTTTT.

The V call is TRBV6-6, the J call TRBJ2-7; D is possibly TRBD1 or TRBD2 (5 bases each). CDR3 length: 14 residues. V was clipped by 2 bases and J by 9 bases, with 17 bases between them. Germline values: CDR1 MNHNY, CDR2 SVGAGI (reference sequence). The CDR3: CASSYQGAGAGQYF. CDR3 DNA sequence: TGTGCCAGCAGTTACCAAGGCGCCGGGGCAGGGCAGTACTTC.

The V gene is TRBV6-4, the J gene TRBJ2-1, with TRBD2 matching over 8 bases. Per the germline V gene, CDR1 is MRHNA and CDR2 is SNTAGT. This CDR3 has 16 amino acids. V dropped 8 bases and J dropped 5; count of bases not matched to a gene: 14. The CDR3: CASPRGAGDENNEQFF. Here the CDR3 DNA reads TGTGCCAGCCCTCGGGGAGCGGGGGATGAAAACAATGAGCAGTTCTTC.

V and J are TRBV6-1 and TRBJ1-5; D uncertain. The CDR3 consists of 15 residues. The V end lost 2 bases, the J end lost 1 base, and 9 bases lay between the germline ends. Germline loops: CDR1 MNHNS, CDR2 SASEGT. The CDR3 loop reads CASSELGWSNQPQHF. The CDR3 DNA reads TGTGCCAGCAGTGAACTTGGTTGGAGCAATCAGCCCCAGCATTTT.

J is TRBJ2-1 and V is TRBV9; 8 nucleotides agree with TRBD2. Germline lookup yields CDR1 SGDLS and CDR2 YYNGEE. The CDR3 has 15 residues. With V trimmed by 2 bases and J by 1 base, 2 bases remained unmatched. The CDR3 nucleotides read TGTGCCAGCAGCGTTAGCGGGATTTCCTACAATGAGCAGTTCTTC. Translating it yields CASSVSGISYNEQFF.